The 8 T cell receptor beta chains presented below share a single source sample, sequenced in a study of blood T cell repertoires in COVID-19. Method: immunoSEQ multiplex PCR; TCRdb's copy keeps in-frame clones and lacks some. The data hold roughly 170,000 clones, with 80% to 90% observed a single time. The material sequenced was peripheral blood. Receptor source: a man between 65 and 80 years old with active or convalescent COVID-19.

J is TRBJ1-2 and V is TRBV10-3; TRBD1 agrees at 8 bases. CDR1 ENHRY and CDR2 SYGVKD come from the germline V gene. CDR3 length: 15 residues. V was pared by 6 bases and J by 1 base, with 7 bases of the junction left unmatched. The CDR3 spells CAIRADRGFNYGYTF. CDR3 sequence (DNA): TGTGCCATCAGGGCTGACAGGGGCTTTAACTATGGCTACACCTTC.

This clone was counted a few times. This rearrangement joins TRBV27 to TRBJ2-3; 14 bases line up with TRBD2. The CDR3 sequence is 16 residues long. Per the germline V gene, CDR1 is MNHEY and CDR2 is SMNVEV (reference sequence). The trim removed 4 bases at V and 5 bases at J, leaving 5 bases unmatched. The DNA of the CDR3 is TGTGCCAGCAGTTCCCCCGGGACTAGCGGGAGAGATACGCAGTATTTT. It specifies CASSSPGTSGRDTQYF.

The chain is built from TRBV18 and TRBJ2-3, with D perhaps TRBD2 (6 bases). In germline, CDR1 is KGHSH, CDR2 LQKENI. CDR3 size: 17 residues. V was clipped by 1 base and J by 1 base, with 15 bases between them. CDR3 sequence (DNA): TGTGCCAGCTCACCACTGGCAGGGAGGTCCCGCACAGATACGCAGTATTTT. It is translated as CASSPLAGRSRTDTQYF. The full variable domain, its missing parts supplied by reference TRBV18 and TRBJ2-3, is NAGVMQNPRHLVRRRGQEARLRCSPMKGHSHVYWYRQLPEEGLKFMVYLQKENIIDESGMPKERFSAEFPKEGPSILRIQQVVRGDSAAYFCASSPLAGRSRTDTQYFGPGTRLTVL.

V gene TRBV4-3 combines with J gene TRBJ2-1; D unclear. The V and J ends lost 0 bases and 0 bases respectively, with 3 bases between them. The CDR3 runs 14 residues. Germline V lookup: CDR1 LGHNA, CDR2 YSLEER. CDR3 nucleotide sequence: TGCGCCAGCAGCCAAGATAGCTCCTACAATGAGCAGTTCTTC. It yields the protein CASSQDSSYNEQFF.

The CDR3 loop is CASIPGRVAGELFF. The DNA for the CDR3 is TGTGCCAGCATCCCCGGGCGGGTGGCTGGGGAGCTGTTTTTT. The chain links TRBV28 to TRBJ2-2, with a tentative D call TRBD2 (5 bases). V gave up 7 bases and J gave up 8 bases, with 17 bases separating them. This CDR3 contains 14 residues. Per germline, CDR1 MDHEN and CDR2 SYDVKM.

This clone appeared once. This rearrangement joins TRBV5-5 to TRBJ2-3; D gene uncertain. Germline V gene sequence: CDR1 SGHKS, CDR2 YYEKEE (reference sequence). Trimming removed 0 bases at V and 1 base at J, with 9 bases between. This CDR3 comprises 15 residues. In DNA form, the CDR3 reads TGTGCCAGCAGCTTGGAGCCCCCCGGCACAGATACGCAGTATTTT. This translates into CASSLEPPGTDTQYF.

This rearrangement joins TRBV7-8 to TRBJ2-3; TRBD2 is a possible D gene (7 bases). The CDR3 totals 17 residues. Germline CDR1 reads SGHVS; CDR2 reads FQNEAQ. V lost 5 bases and J lost 1, with 19 bases in between. The chain's CDR3 is CASSTRLAGAGTDTQYF. The CDR3 DNA is TGTGCCAGCAGCACCCGACTGGCGGGGGCTGGCACAGATACGCAGTATTTT.

The chain employs TRBV28 and TRBJ1-2, with a weak D call TRBD1 (5 bases). CDR3 length: 13 residues. The V gene's germline CDR1 is MDHEN and CDR2 SYDVKM. V was pared by 4 bases and J by 2 bases, with 8 bases between. CDR3 DNA sequence: TGTGCCAGCAGTTCAGACAGAAACTATGGCTACACCTTC. Its translation is CASSSDRNYGYTF.